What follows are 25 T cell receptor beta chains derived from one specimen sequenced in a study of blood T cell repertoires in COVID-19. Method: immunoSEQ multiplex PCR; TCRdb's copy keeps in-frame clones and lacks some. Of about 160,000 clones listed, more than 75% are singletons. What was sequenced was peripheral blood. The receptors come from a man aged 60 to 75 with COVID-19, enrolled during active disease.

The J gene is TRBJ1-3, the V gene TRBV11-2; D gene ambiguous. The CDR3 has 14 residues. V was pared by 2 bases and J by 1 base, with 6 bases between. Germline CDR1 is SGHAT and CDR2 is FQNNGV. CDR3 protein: CASSLMTSGNTIYF. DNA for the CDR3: TGTGCCAGCAGCTTAATGACTTCTGGAAACACCATATATTTT.

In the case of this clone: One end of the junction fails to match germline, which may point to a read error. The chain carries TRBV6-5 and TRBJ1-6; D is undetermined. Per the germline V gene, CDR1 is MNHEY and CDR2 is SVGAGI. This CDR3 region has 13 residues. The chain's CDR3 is CASSYAYNSPLHF. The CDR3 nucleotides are TGTGCCAGCAGTTATGCCTACAATTCACCCCTCCACTTT.

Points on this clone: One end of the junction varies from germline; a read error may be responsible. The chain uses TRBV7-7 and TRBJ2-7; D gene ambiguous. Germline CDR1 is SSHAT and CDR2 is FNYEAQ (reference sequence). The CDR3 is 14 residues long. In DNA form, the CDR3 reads TGTGCTAGCAGCTTAAACGCCTTTGTGAGCGAGCAGTACTTC. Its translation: CASSLNAFVSEQYF.

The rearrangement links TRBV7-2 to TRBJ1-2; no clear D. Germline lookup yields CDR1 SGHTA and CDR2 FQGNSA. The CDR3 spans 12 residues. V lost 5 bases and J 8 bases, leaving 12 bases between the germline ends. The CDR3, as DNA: TGTGCCAGCAGCGAACCTCCTAGGGGCTACACCTTC. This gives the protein CASSEPPRGYTF. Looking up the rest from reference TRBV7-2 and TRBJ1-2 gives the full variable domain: GAGVSQSPSNKVTEKGKDVELRCDPISGHTALYWYRQSLGQGLEFLIYFQGNSAPDKSGLPSDRFSAERTGGSVSTLTIQRTQQEDSAVYLCASSEPPRGYTFGSGTRLTVV.

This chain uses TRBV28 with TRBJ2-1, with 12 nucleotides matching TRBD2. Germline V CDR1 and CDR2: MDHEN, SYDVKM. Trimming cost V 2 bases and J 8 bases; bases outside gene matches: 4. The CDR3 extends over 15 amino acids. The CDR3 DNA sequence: TGTGCCAGCAGTTTACTAGCGGGGGGGCAGGATGAGCAGTTCTTC. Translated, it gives CASSLLAGGQDEQFF.

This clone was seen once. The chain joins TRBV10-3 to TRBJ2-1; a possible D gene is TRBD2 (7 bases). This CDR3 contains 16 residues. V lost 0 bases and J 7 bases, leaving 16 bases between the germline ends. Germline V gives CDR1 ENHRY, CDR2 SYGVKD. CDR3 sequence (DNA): TGTGCCATCAGTGAGTCGACTGGGGGGGGCCCTAATGAGCAGTTCTTC. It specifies CAISESTGGGPNEQFF.

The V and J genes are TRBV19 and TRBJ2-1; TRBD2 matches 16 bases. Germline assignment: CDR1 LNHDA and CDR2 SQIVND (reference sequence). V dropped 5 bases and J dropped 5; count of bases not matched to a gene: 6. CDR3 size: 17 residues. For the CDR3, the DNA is TGTGCCAGTAGTCAGGGACTAGCGGGAGGGTTTGACAATGAGCAGTTCTTC. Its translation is CASSQGLAGGFDNEQFF.

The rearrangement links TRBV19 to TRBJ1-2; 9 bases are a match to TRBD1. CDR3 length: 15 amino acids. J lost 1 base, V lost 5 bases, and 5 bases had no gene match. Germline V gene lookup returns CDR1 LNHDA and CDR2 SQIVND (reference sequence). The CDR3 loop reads CASSPHRGLNYGYTF. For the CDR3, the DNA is TGTGCCAGTAGTCCTCACAGGGGGCTTAACTATGGCTACACCTTC.

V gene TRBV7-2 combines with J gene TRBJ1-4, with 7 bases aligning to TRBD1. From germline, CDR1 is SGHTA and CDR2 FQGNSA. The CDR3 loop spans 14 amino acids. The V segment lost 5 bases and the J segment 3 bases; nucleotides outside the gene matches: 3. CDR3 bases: TGTGCCAGCAGCATACAGGGGTCTAATGAAAAACTGTTTTTT. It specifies CASSIQGSNEKLFF. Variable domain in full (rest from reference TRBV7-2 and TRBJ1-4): GAGVSQSPSNKVTEKGKDVELRCDPISGHTALYWYRQSLGQGLEFLIYFQGNSAPDKSGLPSDRFSAERTGGSVSTLTIQRTQQEDSAVYLCASSIQGSNEKLFFGSGTQLSVL.

DNA of the CDR3: TGTGCCAGCAGCGTAGGGCGACCGGGCACCGGGGAGCTGTTTTTT. This sequence encodes CASSVGRPGTGELFF. J is TRBJ2-2 and V is TRBV9; D gene ambiguous. The germline V gene has CDR1 SGDLS and CDR2 YYNGEE. Trimming cost V 0 bases and J 4 bases, with 10 bases left between them. The CDR3 is made up of 15 amino acids.

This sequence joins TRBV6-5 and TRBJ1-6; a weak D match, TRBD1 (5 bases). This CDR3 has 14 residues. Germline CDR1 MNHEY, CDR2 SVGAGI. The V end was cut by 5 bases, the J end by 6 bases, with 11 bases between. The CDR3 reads CASSQGSANSPLHF. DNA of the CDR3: TGTGCCAGCAGTCAGGGTTCCGCTAATTCACCCCTCCACTTT.

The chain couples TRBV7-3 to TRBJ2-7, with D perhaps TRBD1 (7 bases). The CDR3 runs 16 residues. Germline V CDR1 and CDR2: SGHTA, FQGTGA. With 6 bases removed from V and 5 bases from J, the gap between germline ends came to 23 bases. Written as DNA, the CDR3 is TGTGCCAGCAGGTTATCCAATAGCGGACAGGCCCACGAGCAGTACTTC. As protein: CASRLSNSGQAHEQYF.

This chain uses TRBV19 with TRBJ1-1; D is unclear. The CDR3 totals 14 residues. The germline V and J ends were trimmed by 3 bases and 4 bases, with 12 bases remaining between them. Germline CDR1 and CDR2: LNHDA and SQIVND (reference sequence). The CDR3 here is CASSILDGSTEAFF. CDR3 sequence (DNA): TGTGCCAGTAGTATCTTGGATGGGAGCACTGAAGCTTTCTTT.

The CDR3 loop is CASSISRQGANTIYF. In nucleotides, the CDR3 is TGTGCCAGTAGTATTTCCCGGCAGGGTGCGAACACCATATATTTT. The rearrangement links TRBV19 to TRBJ1-3, with a possible D match to TRBD1 (5 bases). The CDR3 extends over 15 amino acids. Germline CDR1 is LNHDA and CDR2 is SQIVND (reference sequence). V shed 3 bases and J shed 7 bases, with 16 bases lying between them.

CDR3 nucleotides: TGTGCCAGCAGCTTAGGAGCGGGAGTATACAATGAGCAGTTCTTC. This codes for CASSLGAGVYNEQFF. This chain uses TRBV11-3 with TRBJ2-1; 8 bases are shared with TRBD2. Germline CDR1 and CDR2: SGHNT and YENEEA. The CDR3 totals 15 residues. V trimming: 1 base; J trimming: 4 bases; junction bases outside the gene matches: 3.

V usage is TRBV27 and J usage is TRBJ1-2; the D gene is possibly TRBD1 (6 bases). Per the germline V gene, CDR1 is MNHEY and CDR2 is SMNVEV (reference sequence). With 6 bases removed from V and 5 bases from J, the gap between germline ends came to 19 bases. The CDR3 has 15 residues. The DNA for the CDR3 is TGTGCCAGCAGGGCCTTACAGGGAATCCTATATGGCTACACCTTC. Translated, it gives CASRALQGILYGYTF.

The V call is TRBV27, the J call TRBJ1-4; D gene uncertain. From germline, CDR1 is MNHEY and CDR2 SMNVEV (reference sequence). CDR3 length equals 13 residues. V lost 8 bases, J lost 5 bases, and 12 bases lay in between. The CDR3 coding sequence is TGTGCCAGCCGGACTGCCGGCAATGAAAAACTGTTTTTT. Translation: CASRTAGNEKLFF.

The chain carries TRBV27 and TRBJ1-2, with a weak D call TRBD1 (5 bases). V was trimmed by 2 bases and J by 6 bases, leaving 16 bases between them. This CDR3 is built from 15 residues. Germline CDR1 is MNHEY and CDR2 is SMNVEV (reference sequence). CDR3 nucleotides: TGTGCCAGCAGTTTACAGCCAGGGAACCCGGATGGCTACACCTTC. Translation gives CASSLQPGNPDGYTF.

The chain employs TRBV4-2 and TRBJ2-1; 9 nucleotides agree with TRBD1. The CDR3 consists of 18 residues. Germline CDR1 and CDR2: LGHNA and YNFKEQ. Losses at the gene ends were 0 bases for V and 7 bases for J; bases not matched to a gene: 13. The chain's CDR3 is CASSQEQGAIPGVNEQFF. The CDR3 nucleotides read TGTGCCAGCAGCCAAGAACAGGGGGCGATCCCAGGGGTGAATGAGCAGTTCTTC.

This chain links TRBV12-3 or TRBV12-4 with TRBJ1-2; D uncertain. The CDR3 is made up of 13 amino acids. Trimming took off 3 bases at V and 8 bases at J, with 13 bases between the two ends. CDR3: CASSFRELNGYTF. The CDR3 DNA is TGTGCCAGCAGTTTTCGGGAGTTAAACGGCTACACCTTC.

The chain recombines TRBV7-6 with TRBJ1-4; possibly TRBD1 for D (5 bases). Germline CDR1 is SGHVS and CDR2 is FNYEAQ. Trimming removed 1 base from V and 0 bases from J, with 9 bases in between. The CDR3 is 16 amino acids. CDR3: CASSLGGVATNEKLFF. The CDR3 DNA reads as TGTGCCAGCAGCTTAGGGGGCGTTGCAACTAATGAAAAACTGTTTTTT.

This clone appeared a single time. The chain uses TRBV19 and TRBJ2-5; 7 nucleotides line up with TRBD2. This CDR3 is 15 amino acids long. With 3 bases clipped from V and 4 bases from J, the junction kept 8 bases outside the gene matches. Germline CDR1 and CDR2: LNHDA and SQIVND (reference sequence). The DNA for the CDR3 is TGTGCCAGTAGTATTGCGGGAGCTTTAGGAGAGACCCAGTACTTC. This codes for CASSIAGALGETQYF. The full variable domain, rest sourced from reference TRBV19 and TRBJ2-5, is DGGITQSPKYLFRKEGQNVTLSCEQNLNHDAMYWYRQDPGQGLRLIYYSQIVNDFQKGDIAEGYSVSREKKESFPLTVTSAQKNPTAFYLCASSIAGALGETQYFGPGTRLLVL.

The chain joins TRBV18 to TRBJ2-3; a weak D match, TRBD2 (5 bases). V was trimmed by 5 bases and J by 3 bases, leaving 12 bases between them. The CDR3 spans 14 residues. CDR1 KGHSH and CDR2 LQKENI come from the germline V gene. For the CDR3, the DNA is TGTGCCAGCTCAGTCGGGGTAGGGACAGATACGCAGTATTTT. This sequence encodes CASSVGVGTDTQYF.

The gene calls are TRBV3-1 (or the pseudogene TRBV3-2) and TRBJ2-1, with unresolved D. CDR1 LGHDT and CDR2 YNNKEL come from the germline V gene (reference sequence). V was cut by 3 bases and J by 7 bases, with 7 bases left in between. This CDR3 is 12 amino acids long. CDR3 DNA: TGTGCCAGCAGCCACGAGGCAAATGAGCAGTTCTTC. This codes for CASSHEANEQFF.

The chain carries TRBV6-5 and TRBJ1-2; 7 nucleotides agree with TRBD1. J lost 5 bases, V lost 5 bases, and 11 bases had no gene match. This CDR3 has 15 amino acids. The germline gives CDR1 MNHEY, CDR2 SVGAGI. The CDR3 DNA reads TGTGCCAGCAGTCCACAGGGGTTCGGAAATTATGGCTACACCTTC. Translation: CASSPQGFGNYGYTF.